This T cell receptor beta chain originates from a study of T-cell reconstitution after alpha-beta-depleted transplantation in children. The study, taken as a whole, reports: Fresh T-cell production supplied most of the T-cell counts and diversity seen one year after transplant.

CDR1 and CDR2 from the germline V gene are KGHSH and LQKENI. This CDR3 has 15 residues. V was shortened by 0 bases and J by 5 bases, with 13 bases between the two germline ends. A word on this clonotype: Its antigen is undetermined.

This sample's TCRbeta library carried unique molecular identifier barcodes. One entry per CDR3 protein results from TCRdb running MiXCR on the PCR reads. The sample contains fewer than 350,000 distinct CDR3 sequences, less than 9.5% of which appear only once. This specimen consisted of peripheral blood, obtained 360 days after TCRalphabeta/CD19-depleted stem cell transplant. The genes are TRBV18 and TRBJ2-5; no reliable D call. The origin of this receptor is a female patient between 2 and 15 years old who had a stem cell transplant for Fanconi anemia, so the T cells may come from the graft donor. For the CDR3, the DNA is TGTGCCAGCTCACCACCTCTAGGGTATGCCGAGACCCAGTACTTC. Protein sequence: CASSPPLGYAETQYF.